The rows below give T cell receptor beta chains drawn from one sample of a study of T-cell reconstitution after alpha-beta-depleted transplantation in children. TCRdb used MiXCR to reprocess the PCR reads, holding one entry per CDR3 protein. The sample lists hundreds of thousands of distinct CDR3 sequences; approximately 22% were seen once. The source was PBMCs, mostly from graft donor cells, collected 360 days after TCRalphabeta/CD19-depleted stem cell transplant. These TCRs come from a boy under two years old who had a stem cell transplant for acute myeloid leukemia, so the T cells may come from the graft donor. Both conserved end residues are part of each CDR3. D genes are given only for firm matches. Where a row states a size, it is once, few, many or the class of an expanded clone; other rows omit it.

TRBJ2-1	NA	TRBV20-1	TRBD2	TGCAGTGCTATACCGGGACTAGGTACCAATGAGCAGTTCTTC	CSAIPGLGTNEQFF
TRBJ1-6	NA	TRBV5-1	TRBD1	TGCGCCAGCAGCCCAGGGACAGGGCCAAGGAGCTCCTATAATTCACCCCTCCACTTT	CASSPGTGPRSSYNSPLHF
TRBJ2-5	few	TRBV20-1	NA	TGCAGTGCGGTCCGGGGACCCCAAGAGACCCAGTACTTC	CSAVRGPQETQYF
TRBJ2-7	many	TRBV11-2	NA	TGTGCCAGCAGCTTAGTCGGTACGGGACCGCCTCAGGGGGAGCAGTACTTC	CASSLVGTGPPQGEQYF
TRBJ2-1	few	TRBV12-3/TRBV12-4	TRBD2	TGTGCCAGCAGTGGGACTAGCGGGGGGCGGAATGAGCAGTTCTTC	CASSGTSGGRNEQFF
TRBJ2-1	few	TRBV6-5	NA	TGTGCCAGCAGTTACTACCCAGGGAAGCGCTCCTACAATGAGCAGTTCTTC	CASSYYPGKRSYNEQFF
TRBJ2-5	NA	TRBV13	NA	TGTGCCAGCAGCGACCGGGATTTCCAAGAGACCCAGTACTTC	CASSDRDFQETQYF
TRBJ2-1	many	TRBV7-2	NA	TGTGCCAGCAGCTCGGCGGGACAATCGGAGAAGCAGTTCTTC	CASSSAGQSEKQFF
TRBJ2-3	few	TRBV7-2	NA	TGTGCCAGCAGCCCCCGCCGAGGGGGTTTCACAGATACGCAGTATTTT	CASSPRRGGFTDTQYF
TRBJ2-7	NA	TRBV15	NA	TGTGCCACCAGCAGAGTAGGGGGATTGATCTACGAGCAGTACTTC	CATSRVGGLIYEQYF
TRBJ2-1	many	TRBV6-4	TRBD2	TGTGCCACCCGACTAGCGGGGGGCCTCAATGAGCAGTTCTTC	CATRLAGGLNEQFF
TRBJ1-5	few	TRBV10-1	NA	TGCGCCAGCAGCCCGAAGACGAGGCCGTCGGCTACAAATCAGCCCCAGCATTTT	CASSPKTRPSATNQPQHF
TRBJ1-4	few	TRBV4-2	NA	TGTGCCAGCAGCCAAGCCCTAGGGGCAACTAATGAAAAACTGTTTTTT	CASSQALGATNEKLFF
TRBJ2-1	NA	TRBV5-1	TRBD2	TGCGCCAGCAGGTATAGCGGGGGGGCTTACTACAATGAGCAGTTCTTC	CASRYSGGAYYNEQFF
TRBJ2-7	once	TRBV11-2	NA	TGTGCCAGCAGCTTAGATATGGTGGGGTATCCCTACGAGCAGTACTTC	CASSLDMVGYPYEQYF
TRBJ2-3	many	TRBV20-1	TRBD1	TGCAGTGCCCGACAGGGCTCCACAGATACGCAGTATTTT	CSARQGSTDTQYF
TRBJ1-1	NA	TRBV6-5	NA	TGTGCCAGCAGTTACGTTGCAGGGGAGGGGTCTGAAGCTTTCTTT	CASSYVAGEGSEAFF
TRBJ1-3	once	TRBV5-1	TRBD1	TGCGCCAGCAGCTTGAGGACAGGGATTTCCTCTGGAAACACCATATATTTT	CASSLRTGISSGNTIYF
TRBJ2-3	few	TRBV10-3	TRBD2	TGTGCCATCACGGCGGGGGGGGAGTACACAGATACGCAGTATTTT	CAITAGGEYTDTQYF
TRBJ2-6	few	TRBV10-1	TRBD1	TGCGCCAGCAGTCCGGGACAGGGGCGATCTGGGGCCAACGTCCTGACTTTC	CASSPGQGRSGANVLTF
TRBJ1-6	many	TRBV4-3	TRBD1	TGCGCCAGCAGCCAAGACGAGAAGGCCTTGGGACAGGTCCACTTT	CASSQDEKALGQVHF
TRBJ2-7	few	TRBV12-3/TRBV12-4	NA	TGTGCCAGCAGTTTTGCGGGGGCCTCCTACGAGCAGTACTTC	CASSFAGASYEQYF
TRBJ2-7	NA	TRBV12-3/TRBV12-4	TRBD1	TGTGCCAGCAGTATGGGACAGGGGAATATCTACGAGCAGTACTTC	CASSMGQGNIYEQYF
TRBJ1-5	few	TRBV30	NA	TGTGCCTGGAGACAGAATAGCAATCAGCCCCAGCATTTT	CAWRQNSNQPQHF
TRBJ2-5	many	TRBV9	NA	TGTGCCAGCAGCGTAAGAGGAGGAGAGACCCAGTACTTC	CASSVRGGETQYF
TRBJ2-4	NA	TRBV20-1	NA	TGCAGTGCTCCCGAGTTGGACGGGCTAGCCAAAAACATTCAGTACTTC	CSAPELDGLAKNIQYF
TRBJ2-7	few	TRBV5-5	TRBD1	TGTGCCAGCAGCTTGGTTGGCGCAGGGGGCGAGCAGTACTTC	CASSLVGAGGEQYF
TRBJ2-7	NA	TRBV11-3	NA	TGTGCCAGCGGGAAGGCGTCCTACGAGCAGTACTTC	CASGKASYEQYF
TRBJ2-6	NA	TRBV6-5	NA	TGTGCCAGCAGTTACCTACGACAGGACCAATCCTCTGGGGCCAACGTCCTGACTTTC	CASSYLRQDQSSGANVLTF
TRBJ1-3	NA	TRBV29-1	NA	TGCAGCGTCGGGCCCTCCGAGGGATCTGGAAACACCATATATTTT	CSVGPSEGSGNTIYF
TRBJ2-3	many	TRBV20-1	NA	TGCAGTGCTAGAGATCCAATGGACTACTACACAGATACGCAGTATTTT	CSARDPMDYYTDTQYF
TRBJ2-1	NA	TRBV5-1	TRBD2	TGCGCCAGCAGCTCGATTAGCGGGGGGGCCGCAAATGAGCAGTTCTTC	CASSSISGGAANEQFF
TRBJ2-2	few	TRBV6-1	NA	TGTGCCAGCAGGCCGGGACAAGGCGCCGGGGAGCTGTTTTTT	CASRPGQGAGELFF
TRBJ1-5	NA	TRBV2	NA	TGTGCCAGCAGTCCTCACTTGGGGGACGGATACAATCAGCCCCAGCATTTT	CASSPHLGDGYNQPQHF
TRBJ2-3	many	TRBV12-3/TRBV12-4	NA	TGTGCCAGCAGTTTAGTAAGAAACACAGATACGCAGTATTTT	CASSLVRNTDTQYF
TRBJ2-1	NA	TRBV4-2	NA	TGTGCCAGCAGCCGGGAGCGTCGGAATGAGCAGTTCTTC	CASSRERRNEQFF
TRBJ1-2	NA	TRBV20-1	NA	TGCAGTGCTAGGGGCGACACCTCTAACTATGGCTACACCTTC	CSARGDTSNYGYTF
TRBJ2-7	many	TRBV5-6	NA	TGTGCCAGCAGCTTCGAGGGGTTAGTGGATCACGAGCAGTACTTC	CASSFEGLVDHEQYF
TRBJ2-4	many	TRBV4-3	NA	TGCGCCAGCAGCCAATATCTGCCCTTTGCCAAAAACATTCAGTACTTC	CASSQYLPFAKNIQYF
TRBJ2-1	many	TRBV3-1	NA	TGTGCCAGCAGCCAAGCAGGGGACAATGAGCAGTTCTTC	CASSQAGDNEQFF
TRBJ2-3	few	TRBV3-1	TRBD2	TGTGCCAGCAGCCAAGGGCGACTAGCGGGGGAAGGCACAGATACGCAGTATTTT	CASSQGRLAGEGTDTQYF
TRBJ2-7	many	TRBV20-1	NA	TGCAGTGCTAGTCAACAGGGTAACCCCACTTTCTACGAGCAGTACTTC	CSASQQGNPTFYEQYF
TRBJ1-2	few	TRBV12-3/TRBV12-4	TRBD1	TGTGCCAGCAGTTTTCCAGGGGGGAGTGGCTACACCTTC	CASSFPGGSGYTF
TRBJ2-7	NA	TRBV29-1	TRBD2	TGCAGCGTTGACTTAGCGGGGGGGCTCCCCCACGAGCAGTACTTC	CSVDLAGGLPHEQYF
TRBJ2-7	NA	TRBV6-5	TRBD1	TGTGCCAGCAGTTACTCAAGGGGACAGGGAGTTTACGAGCAGTACTTC	CASSYSRGQGVYEQYF
TRBJ2-7	NA	TRBV9	NA	TGTGCCAGCAGCGCGGGACTTCCCTCCTACGAGCAGTACTTC	CASSAGLPSYEQYF
TRBJ2-7	NA	TRBV7-9	NA	TGTGCCAGCAGCTTAGTTGCGGTGCCCTACGAGCAGTACTTC	CASSLVAVPYEQYF
TRBJ1-2	NA	TRBV28	TRBD1	TGTGCCAGCAGCCAGGGACAGGTGGAGGGCTACACCTTC	CASSQGQVEGYTF
TRBJ2-7	few	TRBV25-1	TRBD2	TGTGCCAGCAGTAAAATAGCGGGGGGGCACGAGCAGTACTTC	CASSKIAGGHEQYF
TRBJ2-7	NA	TRBV5-1	NA	TGCGCCAGCAGCTTTACAGGGAGGGAGAGCTCCTACGAGCAGTACTTC	CASSFTGRESSYEQYF
TRBJ2-3	NA	TRBV28	NA	TGTGCCAGCAGTTTACCGGTAACAGATACGCAGTATTTT	CASSLPVTDTQYF
TRBJ2-7	many	TRBV7-9	NA	TGTGCCAGCAGCTTACCCGGGTTGGGAGTGGACGAGCAGTACTTC	CASSLPGLGVDEQYF
TRBJ2-2	many	TRBV11-2	NA	TGTGCCAGCAGCTTAGAGACTATCGGGGAGCTGTTTTTT	CASSLETIGELFF
TRBJ2-2	NA	TRBV5-1	TRBD1	TGCGCCAGCAGCCCTCTTGGACAGGGGGCAACCGGGGAGCTGTTTTTT	CASSPLGQGATGELFF
TRBJ2-1	NA	TRBV3-1	TRBD1	TGTGCCAGCAGTCAATTACAGGGGGCGACCCTATACAATGAGCAGTTCTTC	CASSQLQGATLYNEQFF